A single sample gave rise to the 24 T cell receptor beta chains below, sequenced in a study of T cells in Graves' hyperthyroidism and ophthalmopathy. The CDR3 regions of TCR beta were amplified from RNA transcripts. Primed by the HTBI set, a first-round RT-PCR was run on the TCR CDR3. Via MiXCR, TCRdb re-called the multiplex PCR reads, giving one row per CDR3 protein. The sample holds 250,000 to 400,000 distinct CDR3 sequences, roughly 15% seen once. Input material: blood. These receptors were taken from a woman aged 40 to 55 with Graves' ophthalmopathy.

This clonotype occurred many times. The rearrangement links TRBV6-1 to TRBJ2-7; D may be TRBD1 (6 bases). CDR1 MNHNS and CDR2 SASEGT come from the germline V gene. The CDR3 extends over 15 amino acids. The V and J ends lost 5 bases and 4 bases respectively, with 18 bases between them. The CDR3 sequence: CASSSQGRVVYEQYF. The CDR3 nucleotides are TGTGCCAGCAGTTCACAGGGACGTGTAGTTTACGAGCAGTACTTC.

This clonotype was recorded at least ten times. The rearrangement joins TRBV29-1 to TRBJ1-2, with 7 positions matching TRBD1. The ends lost 4 bases at V and 7 bases at J; junction bases unmatched: 0. The CDR3 is made up of 10 amino acids. The germline CDR1 and CDR2 sequences are SQVTM and ANQGSEA. In nucleotides, the CDR3 is TGCAGCGTTGGGGACAGTGGCTACACCTTC. Its translation is CSVGDSGYTF.

To note about this clonotype: With a much larger clone just one base away, this may be a read error. The V call is TRBV6-4, the J call TRBJ1-1; 7 nucleotides match TRBD1. This CDR3 contains 13 residues. CDR1 and CDR2 (germline): MRHNA, SNTAGT. CDR3 sequence (DNA): TGTGCCGGCAGAGACAGGGTGGGCACTGAAGCTTTCTTT. It specifies CAGRDRVGTEAFF.

The genes are TRBV6-1 and TRBJ2-1; 9 nucleotides match TRBD1. Germline assignment: CDR1 MNHNS and CDR2 SASEGT. V shed 5 bases, J shed 4 bases, and the junction held 6 bases outside the gene matches. This CDR3 comprises 15 residues. In DNA, the CDR3 is TGTGCCAGCAGTCCTACAGGGGGCAGGTACAATGAGCAGTTCTTC. As protein: CASSPTGGRYNEQFF.

This clonotype has a count of ten or more. The gene calls are TRBV11-2 and TRBJ1-2, with D possibly matching TRBD1 (5 bases). V was clipped by 0 bases and J by 8 bases, with 16 bases between them. This CDR3 has 15 residues. From germline, CDR1 is SGHAT and CDR2 FQNNGV. CDR3 in DNA: TGTGCCAGCAGCTTAGATCAAGGCAGGGTGGACGGCTACACCTTC. Protein sequence: CASSLDQGRVDGYTF. The entire variable domain, with the rest obtained from reference TRBV11-2 and TRBJ1-2, is as follows: EAGVAQSPRYKIIEKRQSVAFWCNPISGHATLYWYQQILGQGPKLLIQFQNNGVVDDSQLPKDRFSAERLKGVDSTLKIQPAKLEDSAVYLCASSLDQGRVDGYTFGSGTRLTVV.

This clonotype was observed many times. The CDR3 DNA reads TGTGCCAGCAGTTTAGGGGACCACAATCAGCCCCAGCATTTT. Amino acids: CASSLGDHNQPQHF. This chain links TRBV12-3 or TRBV12-4 with TRBJ1-5, with D possibly matching TRBD1 (5 bases). Trimming shortened V by 1 base and J by 3 bases, and 7 bases separated the two germline ends. The CDR3 is made up of 14 amino acids.

The chain joins TRBV6-1 to TRBJ2-7; D not resolved. V lost 6 bases, J lost 3 bases, and 15 bases lay in between. In germline, CDR1 is MNHNS, CDR2 SASEGT. CDR3 length: 14 residues. The CDR3 DNA sequence: TGTGCCAGCAGCCTCACTACAACAAGCTACGAGCAGTACTTC. Amino acids: CASSLTTTSYEQYF.

This clonotype has ten or more counts. DNA for the CDR3: TGCAGCGTTCTCCCTCGGCGGGAGGGCGATCTAGATACGCAGTATTTT. Its translation is CSVLPRREGDLDTQYF. The rearrangement joins TRBV29-1 to TRBJ2-3; TRBD2 aligns across 9 bases. The germline gives CDR1 SQVTM, CDR2 ANQGSEA. The CDR3 has 16 residues. The V and J ends lost 5 bases and 5 bases, in that order; junction bases with no gene match: 14.

The V call is TRBV2, the J call TRBJ2-7; D ambiguous. Germline V gene lookup returns CDR1 SNHLY and CDR2 FYNNEI. CDR3 length equals 12 residues. The V end was cut by 9 bases, the J end by 0 bases, with 9 bases between. This CDR3 is CASSTYSYEQYF. CDR3 nucleotides: TGTGCCAGTTCGACATACTCCTACGAGCAGTACTTC.

This clonotype was seen many times. The rearrangement links TRBV24-1 to TRBJ2-3; D possibly corresponds to TRBD1 (6 bases). Trimming removed 6 bases at V and 2 bases at J, with 20 bases between. In germline, CDR1 is KGHDR, CDR2 SFDVKD. The CDR3 loop spans 17 amino acids. The CDR3: CATSNTRDTIDTDTQYF. The CDR3 nucleotides are TGTGCCACCAGTAACACCCGGGACACAATAGACACAGATACGCAGTATTTT.

The rearrangement links TRBV30 to TRBJ2-6, with a possible D match to TRBD1 (5 bases). CDR3 length: 15 amino acids. Germline loops: CDR1 GTSNPN, CDR2 SVGIG (reference sequence). The germline V and J ends were trimmed by 4 bases and 6 bases, with 16 bases remaining between them. The CDR3 sequence: CAWNKWGSVANVLTF. CDR3 DNA sequence: TGTGCCTGGAACAAGTGGGGCTCCGTGGCCAACGTCCTGACTTTC.

This clonotype has a count of ten or more. The chain has TRBV7-9 and TRBJ2-5, with D possibly TRBD2 on 6 matching bases. The V gene lost 5 bases and the J gene lost 4 bases, with 14 bases spanning the gap. The V gene's germline CDR1 is SEHNR and CDR2 FQNEAQ (reference sequence). The CDR3 runs to 14 residues. The CDR3 reads CASSPSEGRETQYF. In DNA form, the CDR3 reads TGTGCCAGCAGCCCCTCGGAGGGGCGAGAGACCCAGTACTTC.

This clonotype was seen ten or more times. This chain joins TRBV7-6 and TRBJ2-5; 9 nucleotides agree with TRBD1. Germline-derived CDR1 and CDR2 are SGHVS and FNYEAQ. The CDR3 is made up of 17 amino acids. V was pared by 1 base and J by 0 bases, with 6 bases of the junction left unmatched. The CDR3 sequence: CASSLEGTGLNQETQYF. The CDR3, as DNA: TGTGCCAGCAGCTTAGAAGGGACAGGGCTTAACCAAGAGACCCAGTACTTC.

This clonotype has just a few counts. The rearrangement uses TRBV10-3 and TRBJ2-2; 10 nucleotides align to TRBD2. The V segment lost 6 bases and the J segment 6 bases; nucleotides outside the gene matches: 10. The CDR3 has 16 amino acids. Germline values: CDR1 ENHRY, CDR2 SYGVKD. The CDR3 nucleotides are TGTGCCATCAGCCACGGACTAGCGGCCAGACCCGGGGAGCTGTTTTTT. This codes for CAISHGLAARPGELFF.

The V gene is TRBV4-1, the J gene TRBJ1-5; D call uncertain. CDR1 MGHRA and CDR2 YSYEKL come from the germline V gene. The V end lost 0 bases, the J end lost 3 bases, and 9 bases lay between the germline ends. The CDR3 has 15 amino acids. In nucleotides, the CDR3 is TGCGCCAGCAGCCAAGATCCGGGGTACAATCAGCCCCAGCATTTT. Amino acid sequence: CASSQDPGYNQPQHF.

This clonotype was picked up many times. The rearrangement joins TRBV2 to TRBJ1-2, with D possibly being TRBD1 (6 bases). This CDR3 has 18 residues. Looked up from germline, CDR1 is SNHLY and CDR2 is FYNNEI. The V end was cut by 5 bases, the J end by 0 bases, with 22 bases between. CDR3 protein: CASSSGVGHRPANYGYTF. The CDR3 DNA reads TGTGCCAGCAGTAGTGGTGTGGGACACCGGCCAGCTAACTATGGCTACACCTTC.

The sample holds many counts of this clonotype. The gene calls are TRBV5-1 and TRBJ1-1, with a tentative D call TRBD1 (6 bases). V was pared by 4 bases and J by 3 bases, with 10 bases between. Germline CDR1 is SGHRS and CDR2 is YFSETQ. This CDR3 comprises 13 residues. The CDR3 bases are TGCGCCAGCAGCCAGGACAGTGACACTGAAGCTTTCTTT. This gives the protein CASSQDSDTEAFF.

DNA of the CDR3: TGTGCCAGCAGCCCCACAGGGGGCGCGGTGAATGAGCAGTTCTTC. Amino acid sequence: CASSPTGGAVNEQFF. This rearrangement joins TRBV11-2 to TRBJ2-1; TRBD1 matches at 9 bases. The germline gives CDR1 SGHAT, CDR2 FQNNGV. Germline trimming cut 5 bases from V and 7 bases from J; bases unmatched to any gene: 9. The CDR3 covers 15 residues.

This clonotype was seen at least ten times. The chain has TRBV12-5 and TRBJ2-7; no clear D. The germline CDR1 and CDR2 sequences are LGHNT and FRNRAP. V dropped 2 bases and J dropped 3 bases, with 8 bases sitting between them. The CDR3 totals 13 residues. CDR3 protein: CASGLSTHYEQYF. The DNA for the CDR3 is TGTGCTAGTGGTTTGTCCACCCACTACGAGCAGTACTTC.

This clonotype appeared many times. The gene calls are TRBV28 and TRBJ1-2; the D is unclear. V lost 2 bases and J lost 7, with 8 bases in between. CDR3 length: 12 amino acids. Germline lookup yields CDR1 MDHEN and CDR2 SYDVKM. Written as DNA, the CDR3 is TGTGCCAGCAGTTTAATGGGGTTTGGCTACACCTTC. It is translated as CASSLMGFGYTF.

This clonotype came up many times. The chain couples TRBV7-9 to TRBJ2-1; D gene uncertain. Germline assignment: CDR1 SEHNR and CDR2 FQNEAQ (reference sequence). The CDR3 contains 14 residues. Trimming pared 1 base from V and 8 bases from J, leaving 12 bases between. The DNA for the CDR3 is TGTGCCAGCAGCTTAGGTATTGTAGGAGATGAGCAGTTCTTC. Amino acids: CASSLGIVGDEQFF.

This clonotype came up many times. This rearrangement joins TRBV5-1 to TRBJ1-2; D call uncertain. The CDR3 has 16 amino acids. Germline V gives CDR1 SGHRS, CDR2 YFSETQ. Trimming left V 4 bases short and J 0 bases short, with 16 bases between. The CDR3 DNA reads as TGCGCCAGCAGCCGCGACGGATCCACTTCTAACTATGGCTACACCTTC. This gives the protein CASSRDGSTSNYGYTF.

CDR3 region: CASSFALSSTDTQYF. The CDR3, as DNA: TGCGCCAGCAGCTTTGCCTTGTCTAGCACAGATACGCAGTATTTT. The genes are TRBV5-1 and TRBJ2-3; unclear D gene. Germline V gene lookup returns CDR1 SGHRS and CDR2 YFSETQ. The ends were cut back, 2 bases at V and 0 bases at J, with 10 bases in the middle. CDR3 length: 15 amino acids.

This chain joins TRBV3-1 and TRBJ1-1; a weak D match, TRBD1 (5 bases). The CDR3 covers 16 residues. Trimming left V 0 bases short and J 6 bases short, with 17 bases between. Germline CDR1 reads LGHDT; CDR2 reads YNNKEL (reference sequence). The CDR3 reads CASSQESVGAPPEAFF. The CDR3 nucleotides are TGTGCCAGCAGCCAAGAGTCGGTAGGGGCTCCTCCTGAAGCTTTCTTT. The variable domain in full, completed from reference TRBV3-1 and TRBJ1-1, reads DTAVSQTPKYLVTQMGNDKSIKCEQNLGHDTMYWYKQDSKKFLKIMFSYNNKELIINETVPNRFSPKSPDKAHLNLHINSLELGDSAVYFCASSQESVGAPPEAFFGQGTRLTVV.